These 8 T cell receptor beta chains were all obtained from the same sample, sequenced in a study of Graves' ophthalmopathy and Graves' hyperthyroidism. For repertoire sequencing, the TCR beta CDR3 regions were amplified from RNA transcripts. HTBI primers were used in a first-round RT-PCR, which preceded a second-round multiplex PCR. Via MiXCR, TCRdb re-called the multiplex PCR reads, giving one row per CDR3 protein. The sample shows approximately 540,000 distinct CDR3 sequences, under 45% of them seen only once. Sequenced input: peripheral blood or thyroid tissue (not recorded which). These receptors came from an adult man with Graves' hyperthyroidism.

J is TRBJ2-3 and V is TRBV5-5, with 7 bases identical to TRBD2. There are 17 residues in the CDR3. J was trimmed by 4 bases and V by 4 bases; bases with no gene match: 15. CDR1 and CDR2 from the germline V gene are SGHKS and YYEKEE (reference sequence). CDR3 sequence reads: CASSPSRGSRSADTQYF. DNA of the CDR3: TGTGCCAGCAGCCCCTCACGCGGGAGCAGATCAGCAGATACGCAGTATTTT. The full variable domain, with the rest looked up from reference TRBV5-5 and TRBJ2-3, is DAGVTQSPTHLIKTRGQQVTLRCSPISGHKSVSWYQQVLGQGPQFIFQYYEKEERGRGNFPDRFSARQFPNYSSELNVNALLLGDSALYLCASSPSRGSRSADTQYFGPGTRLTVL.

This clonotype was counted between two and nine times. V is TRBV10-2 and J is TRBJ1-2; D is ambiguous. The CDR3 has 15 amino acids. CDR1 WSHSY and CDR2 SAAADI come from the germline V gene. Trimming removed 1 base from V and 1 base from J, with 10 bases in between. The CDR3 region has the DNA TGCGCCAGCAGTGAGTTCCGGACGGATAACTATGGCTACACCTTC. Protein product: CASSEFRTDNYGYTF.

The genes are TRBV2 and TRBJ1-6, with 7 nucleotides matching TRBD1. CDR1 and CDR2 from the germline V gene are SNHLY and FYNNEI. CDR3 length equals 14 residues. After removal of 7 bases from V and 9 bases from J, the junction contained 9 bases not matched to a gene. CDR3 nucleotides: TGTGCCAGCACTAGAGGGGGCATTGGTTCACCCCTCCACTTT. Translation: CASTRGGIGSPLHF.

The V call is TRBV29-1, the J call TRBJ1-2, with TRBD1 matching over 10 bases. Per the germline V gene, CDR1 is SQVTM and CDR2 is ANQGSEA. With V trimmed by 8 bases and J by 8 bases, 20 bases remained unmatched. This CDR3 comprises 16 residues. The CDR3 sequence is CSLKGQGIGPYGGYTF. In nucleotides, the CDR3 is TGCAGCTTAAAGGGACAGGGGATCGGCCCCTATGGCGGCTACACCTTC.

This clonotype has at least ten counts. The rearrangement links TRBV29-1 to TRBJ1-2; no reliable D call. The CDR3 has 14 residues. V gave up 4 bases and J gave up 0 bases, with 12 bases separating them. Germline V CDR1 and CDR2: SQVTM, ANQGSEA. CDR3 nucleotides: TGCAGCGTTGGACACTTAACGTCTAACTATGGCTACACCTTC. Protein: CSVGHLTSNYGYTF. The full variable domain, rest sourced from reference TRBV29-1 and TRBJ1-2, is SAVISQKPSRDICQRGTSLTIQCQVDSQVTMMFWYRQQPGQSLTLIATANQGSEATYESGFVIDKFPISRPNLTFSTLTVSNMSPEDSSIYLCSVGHLTSNYGYTFGSGTRLTVV.

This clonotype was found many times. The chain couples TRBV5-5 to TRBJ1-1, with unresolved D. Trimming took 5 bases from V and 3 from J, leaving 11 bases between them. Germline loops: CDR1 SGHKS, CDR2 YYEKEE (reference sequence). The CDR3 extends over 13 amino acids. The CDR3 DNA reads TGTGCCAGCAGACTCCCCGGGGACACTGAAGCTTTCTTT. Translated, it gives CASRLPGDTEAFF.

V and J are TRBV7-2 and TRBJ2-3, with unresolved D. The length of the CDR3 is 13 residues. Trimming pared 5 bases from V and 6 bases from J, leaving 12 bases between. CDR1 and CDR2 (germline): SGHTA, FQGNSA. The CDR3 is CASSPRVFDTQYF. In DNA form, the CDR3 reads TGTGCCAGCAGCCCCCGAGTCTTCGATACGCAGTATTTT.

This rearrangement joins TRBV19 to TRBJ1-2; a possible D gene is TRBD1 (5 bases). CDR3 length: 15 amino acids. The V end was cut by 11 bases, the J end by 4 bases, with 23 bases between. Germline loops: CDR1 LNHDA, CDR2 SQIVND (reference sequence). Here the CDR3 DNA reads TGTGCCTGGAGTGTAGTTCGGGGCGCTGGCTATGGCTACACCTTC. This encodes CAWSVVRGAGYGYTF.